The subject of this entry is one T cell receptor beta chain. The sample comes from a study of cytomegalovirus exposure and HLA in healthy donors. Though probably carrying unrecorded immune exposures, donors were nominally healthy at sampling. The CDR3 is 15 residues long. CDR1 and CDR2 (germline): LNHDA, SQIVND (reference sequence). V lost 6 bases, J lost 2 bases, and 16 bases lay in between. Use of 60 Vbeta and 13 Jbeta primers characterized the PCR. TCRdb's table, derived via immunoSEQ multiplex PCR, lists solely in-frame clones and lacks some. The sample includes about 120,000 clones, about 80% of them seen just once.

This clonotype originated in a woman under 30 in good health and CMV-seropositive. Source material: PBMCs. This chain links TRBV19 with TRBJ1-2, with D perhaps matching TRBD1 (6 bases). The CDR3 spells CASRVLDSSNYGYTF. The CDR3 DNA is TGTGCCAGTAGGGTCCTGGACAGCTCAAACTATGGCTACACCTTC.